Included here is one T cell receptor beta chain sequence, with context. The antigen this receptor binds is unknown. No clone much larger than this one lies a single base away; base qualities are absent. This entry comes from a study of blood T cell repertoires in COVID-19 (dated by TCRdb to about 2020). Notes on the research overall: Samples from collaborators originated in the United States, Italy and Spain and spanned both the acute and convalescent phases of COVID-19. The material from the prospective study consisted of cDNA or gDNA derived from T cells, B-cell-depleted T cells, or PBMCs. Samples were obtained from the ongoing ImmuneRACE study (first 160 participants) and from some 1,300 subjects provided by 6 global collaborators. The sample metadata nearly always contained a de-identified subject ID, COVID-19 status, age in years and sex. The repertoires were released in a freely available public database meant as a resource for research on the immune response to SARS-CoV-2. Subjects who had been exposed to COVID-19, were actively infected with it, or had recovered from it provided the deeply sampled blood TCRbeta repertoires that made up the dataset. HLA class I and class II types, where available, came from metadata supplied by the sample provider rather than from assay-based typing. Beyond this particular receptor, the publication reports: Clinical and demographic metadata were provided uncurated, with the amount varying by source and participant.

Whole blood was collected in K2EDTA tubes by collaborating institutions according to the institutions' own protocols. For TCRbeta analysis, collaborators shipped samples in one of three forms: frozen whole blood, isolated PBMCs, or DNA extracted from either of those sample types. The CDR3 has 13 amino acids, counting the end cysteine and phenylalanine. Only the CDR3 DNA is retained, 39 bases long and in frame from the first base. Relative to germline, V is 2 bases shorter and J is 6 bases shorter, with 9 bases between their ends. CDR1 is given as SGDLS and CDR2 as YYNGEE, both from the germline V gene. TCRbeta CDR3 regions were amplified from genomic DNA by means of the immunoSEQ Assay, a bias-controlled multiplex PCR. Per the source publication's procedure: The number of nucleated cells in each sample was estimated from the amplification of reference gene primers within the assay. Sequence reads were collapsed and filtered to measure the absolute abundance of every unique TCRbeta CDR3 rearrangement. For each sample, productive Simpson clonality was calculated as the square root of Simpson's diversity index over productive rearrangements. TCRdb took this table from immuneACCESS and kept in-frame rearrangements with V and J called. Such tables lack part of the clones; where checked against another copy, unresolved V genes explain under half of the gap, and the rest is unexplained. V and J calls and clone size are as listed in that table; D and trimming were resolved from the DNA. The sample has over 65,000 clones on record, more than 75% of them singletons. The top ten clonotypes cover more than 0.85% of the sample.

This clonotype was obtained from a human donor in a cohort sampled during active COVID-19. The V and J segments used are TRBV9 and TRBJ2-1, with the D gene call left open. Sequencing was performed on peripheral blood. The CDR3 amino acid sequence is: CASSVTGVNEQFF. The DNA reads as follows: TGTGCCAGCAGCGTTACCGGAGTCAATGAGCAGTTCTTC.